Described below is a single T cell receptor beta chain sequence and its context. This clone was counted a few times. Its cognate antigen has yet to be identified. Base qualities were left out, and no much larger clone turns up one base away. The CDR1 and CDR2 encoded by the germline V gene are MNHEY and SVGEGT. V drops 5 bases and J drops 5 bases, leaving 13 bases in between. The CDR3 has 15 amino acids, counting the end cysteine and phenylalanine. Just CDR3 DNA is preserved here, 45 bases in frame from base 1. These data originate in a study of blood T cell repertoires in COVID-19 (dated by TCRdb to the early 2020s). At the level of the whole study: Samples from collaborators originated in the United States, Italy and Spain and spanned both the acute and convalescent phases of COVID-19. Where available, HLA class I and class II types were taken from metadata supplied by the sample provider and were not determined by assay-based typing. Deeply sampled blood TCRbeta repertoires from subjects exposed to, actively infected with, or recovered from COVID-19 were included in the dataset. The repertoires were released in a freely available public database intended as a resource for research on the immune response to SARS-CoV-2. The samples were drawn from the first 160 participants of the ongoing ImmuneRACE study and from about 1,200 subjects provided by 6 global collaborators. The sample metadata nearly always contained a de-identified subject ID, COVID-19 status, age in years and sex. The material from the prospective study consisted of cDNA or gDNA derived from T cells, B-cell-depleted T cells, or PBMCs.

TCRbeta CDR3 regions were amplified from genomic DNA using the immunoSEQ Assay, a bias-controlled multiplex PCR. Turning to the authors' computational methods: The number of nucleated cells in each sample was estimated by amplification of reference gene primers within the assay. To quantify the absolute abundance of each unique TCRbeta CDR3 rearrangement, sequence reads were collapsed and filtered. For each sample, productive Simpson clonality was calculated by taking the square root of Simpson's diversity index across productive rearrangements. Sourced from immuneACCESS, this table was stored by TCRdb with only in-frame sequences that have V and J called. A share of the clones is absent; for the studies checked, an unresolved V gene accounts for under half, and the remainder has no known explanation. V, J and clone size are those of that table, while D and trimming were read from the DNA. Counted in this sample were 200,000 to 300,000 clones; 83% of them appeared once. The ten top clones hold 5.5% of the sample.

Collaborating institutions collected whole blood in K2EDTA tubes following their own protocols. For TCRbeta analysis, collaborators shipped samples as frozen whole blood, isolated PBMCs, or DNA extracted from either of those sample types. Broad study findings and their caveats: The quantity of clinical and demographic metadata differed by source and by participant and was supplied without curation.

The chain is encoded by TRBV6-2 or TRBV6-3 joined to TRBJ1-6; confidence is insufficient to name the D gene. This receptor was identified in a human donor in a cohort sampled during active COVID-19. Sequenced input: peripheral blood. The CDR3 region reads CASSTERRHNSPLHF. The DNA reads as follows: TGTGCCAGCAGTACAGAACGACGGCATAATTCACCCCTCCACTTT.